The clone carrying this T cell receptor (beta chain) appeared a few times. Trimming stripped 0 bases from V and 6 bases from J, with 9 bases between. Germline loops: CDR1 LGHNA, CDR2 YNFKEQ. The CDR3 is 14 amino acids. This entry comes from a study of T cells of healthy individuals. TCRdb itself ran the 5' RACE reads through MiXCR, one entry per CDR3 protein. Altogether about 96,000 distinct CDR3 sequences are present, 17% being singletons, with the ten largest covering roughly 6.1%. The chain is built from TRBV4-2 and TRBJ1-5; D gene ambiguous. This clonotype was sampled from a human donor in good health. In DNA, the CDR3 is TGTGCCAGCAGCCAAGAGGAGAGGATTCAGCCCCAGCATTTT. Translating gives CASSQEERIQPQHF.